This paragraph covers one T cell receptor beta chain sequence. Its antigen is currently unknown. The sample comes from a study of Ad26.COV2.S vaccination and SARS-CoV-2 variants. Specified treatment: around 19 received Ad26.COV2.S at low or high dose, single or two shots; about 5 received placebo; per-sample allocation not given. Sampling was performed 63 days after the first vaccine or placebo injection. Whole-study findings and limits: Non-spike TCR breadth was similar in vaccine and placebo recipients.

This table comes from immunoSEQ multiplex PCR, and its TCRdb copy is limited to in-frame clones, with some not included. The sample records 350,000 to 500,000 clones, roughly 91% being singletons. The receptor's source is a person aged 18-60 years who received the Ad26.COV2.S COVID-19 vaccine or a placebo. Sequencing was performed on peripheral blood, taken in a trial of Ad26.COV2.S vaccine versus placebo.

The CDR3 loop reads CASSLRREGGTFGNTIYF. The CDR3 region has the DNA TGTGCCAGCAGCTTAAGGCGCGAAGGGGGTACCTTTGGAAACACCATATATTTT. This chain connects TRBV11-2 to TRBJ1-3; tentative D call: TRBD1 (6 bases). The germline gives CDR1 SGHAT, CDR2 FQNNGV. The CDR3 sequence is 18 residues long. Trimming pared 2 bases from V and 3 bases from J, leaving 20 bases between. The full variable domain, in which reference TRBV11-2 and TRBJ1-3 provide the parts outside the CDR3, is EAGVAQSPRYKIIEKRQSVAFWCNPISGHATLYWYQQILGQGPKLLIQFQNNGVVDDSQLPKDRFSAERLKGVDSTLKIQPAKLEDSAVYLCASSLRREGGTFGNTIYFGEGSWLTVV.